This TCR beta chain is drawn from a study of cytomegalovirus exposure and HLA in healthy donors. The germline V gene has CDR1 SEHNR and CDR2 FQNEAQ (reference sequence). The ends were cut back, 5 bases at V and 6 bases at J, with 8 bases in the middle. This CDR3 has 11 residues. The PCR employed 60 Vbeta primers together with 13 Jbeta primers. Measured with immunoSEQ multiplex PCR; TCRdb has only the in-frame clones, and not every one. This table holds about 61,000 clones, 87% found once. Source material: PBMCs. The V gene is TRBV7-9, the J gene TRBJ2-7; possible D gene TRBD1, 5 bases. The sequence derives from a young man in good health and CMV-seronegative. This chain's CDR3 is CASSRTGEQYF. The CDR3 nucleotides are TGTGCCAGCAGCCGTACAGGCGAGCAGTACTTC.